This entry describes one T cell receptor (beta chain). Its antigen remains unknown. Second-dose schedules of about 4 or about 12 weeks were combined. This record comes from a study of T cell responses to AZD1222 COVID-19 vaccine. Measured with immunoSEQ multiplex PCR; TCRdb has only the in-frame clones, and not every one. This table has about 75,000 clones, around 86% appearing once. CDR3 length: 14 amino acids. V was cut by 0 bases and J by 7 bases, with 8 bases left in between. Looked up from germline, CDR1 is SGHRS and CDR2 is YFSETQ. General study results and limits: Among those given AZD1222, only five or six were seropositive at baseline.

The starting material was peripheral blood, obtained 28 days after the second AZD1222 dose. J is TRBJ1-6 and V is TRBV5-1; D gene uncertain. This TCR was sampled from an adult who received the AZD1222 COVID-19 vaccine. The CDR3 bases are TGCGCCAGCAGCTTGGATGGTAGGAATTCACCCCTCCACTTT. Translated: CASSLDGRNSPLHF.